One sample yielded the 9 T cell receptor beta chains listed below, sequenced in a study of T cell responses to AZD1222 COVID-19 vaccine. Using immunoSEQ multiplex PCR, the repertoire was profiled, and TCRdb retains in-frame clones only, with some absent. The data contain approximately 100,000 clones, 90% of them singletons. Material: peripheral blood, obtained 28 days after the second AZD1222 dose. These receptors all stem from an adult who received the AZD1222 COVID-19 vaccine.

J is TRBJ2-7 and V is TRBV9; possibly TRBD2 for D (6 bases). Germline values: CDR1 SGDLS, CDR2 YYNGEE. V was clipped by 4 bases and J by 4 bases, with 18 bases between them. The CDR3 spans 15 residues. CDR3 nucleotides: TGTGCCAGCAGCCCCCACCGGGGGAGCGTGTACGAGCAGTACTTC. Translation gives CASSPHRGSVYEQYF.

Concerning this clone itself: One end of the junction does not line up with germline, which may come from a read error. The rearrangement links TRBV7-7 to TRBJ2-7; D might be TRBD2 (6 bases). The CDR3 is 15 amino acids. Germline lookup yields CDR1 SSHAT and CDR2 FNYEAQ (reference sequence). CDR3: CASSLGVGLSYEQYF. Here the CDR3 DNA reads TGTGCTAGCAGCTTAGGAGTGGGACTGAGTTACGAGCAGTACTTC. Full variable domain (missing parts from reference TRBV7-7 and TRBJ2-7): GAGVSQSPRYKVTKRGQDVTLRCDPISSHATLYWYQQALGQGPEFLTYFNYEAQPDKSGLPSDRFSAERPEGSISTLTIQRTEQRDSAMYRCASSLGVGLSYEQYFGPGTRLTVT.

This chain joins TRBV19 and TRBJ1-2, with a possible D match to TRBD1 (5 bases). This CDR3 region has 13 residues. CDR1 is LNHDA and CDR2 is SQIVND in the germline V gene (reference sequence). V lost 2 bases to trimming and J lost 3 bases, with 7 bases between them. The CDR3 protein is CASSINRYYGYTF. CDR3 coding DNA: TGTGCCAGTAGTATAAACAGGTACTATGGCTACACCTTC.

CDR3 in amino acids: CASSLDRGSYEQYF. As DNA, the CDR3 is TGTGCCAGCAGCTTAGATAGGGGCTCCTACGAGCAGTACTTC. This rearrangement joins TRBV7-2 to TRBJ2-7; a possible D gene is TRBD1 (5 bases). V lost 1 base to trimming and J lost 0 bases, with 7 bases between them. This CDR3 comprises 14 residues. CDR1 and CDR2 from the germline V gene are SGHTA and FQGNSA.

The sample holds one count of this clone. V gene TRBV28 combines with J gene TRBJ2-5; TRBD1 matches 9 bases. With V trimmed by 1 base and J by 5 bases, 8 bases remained unmatched. CDR1 MDHEN and CDR2 SYDVKM come from the germline V gene. This CDR3 contains 16 residues. CDR3 loop: CASSLSGQGWRETQYF. The CDR3 DNA reads as TGTGCCAGCAGTTTATCGGGACAGGGATGGAGGGAGACCCAGTACTTC.

The chain carries TRBV11-3 and TRBJ2-3; 9 bases are shared with TRBD1. The V gene end was trimmed by 4 bases and the J gene end by 3 bases; junction bases not matched to a gene: 11. Germline CDR1 and CDR2: SGHNT and YENEEA. The CDR3 totals 17 residues. The CDR3 bases are TGTGCCAGCAGCTCCAAGGGCCCGGGACAGGGTACAGATACGCAGTATTTT. Translated, it gives CASSSKGPGQGTDTQYF.

The chain links TRBV24-1 to TRBJ2-1; 7 nucleotides match TRBD1. Germline CDR1 reads KGHDR; CDR2 reads SFDVKD. V was pared by 8 bases and J by 1 base, with 4 bases of the junction left unmatched. CDR3 length: 14 amino acids. The CDR3 protein is CATTPGQSYNEQFF. The CDR3 DNA is TGTGCCACCACCCCGGGACAGTCCTACAATGAGCAGTTCTTC.

The gene calls are TRBV5-6 and TRBJ1-3, with D possibly matching TRBD1 (6 bases). The CDR3 loop spans 16 amino acids. The germline V gene encodes CDR1 SGHDT and CDR2 YYEEEE. V was pared by 4 bases and J by 3 bases, with 17 bases between. CDR3 DNA: TGTGCCAGCAGCCCCCCGAGAGGGGGGGGTGGAAACACCATATATTTT. It encodes CASSPPRGGGGNTIYF.

This chain uses TRBV5-6 with TRBJ1-5; 9 bases are shared with TRBD1. CDR1 is SGHDT, CDR2 YYEEEE, per germline. The J segment lost 0 bases and the V segment lost 3 bases, leaving 4 bases of the junction unmatched. This CDR3 region has 16 residues. The DNA of the CDR3 is TGTGCCAGCAGCTCCGACAGGGGGTATAGCAATCAGCCCCAGCATTTT. Its translation: CASSSDRGYSNQPQHF. Full variable domain (outside the CDR3, taken from reference TRBV5-6 and TRBJ1-5): DAGVTQSPTHLIKTRGQQVTLRCSPKSGHDTVSWYQQALGQGPQFIFQYYEEEERQRGNFPDRFSGHQFPNYSSELNVNALLLGDSALYLCASSSDRGYSNQPQHFGDGTRLSIL.